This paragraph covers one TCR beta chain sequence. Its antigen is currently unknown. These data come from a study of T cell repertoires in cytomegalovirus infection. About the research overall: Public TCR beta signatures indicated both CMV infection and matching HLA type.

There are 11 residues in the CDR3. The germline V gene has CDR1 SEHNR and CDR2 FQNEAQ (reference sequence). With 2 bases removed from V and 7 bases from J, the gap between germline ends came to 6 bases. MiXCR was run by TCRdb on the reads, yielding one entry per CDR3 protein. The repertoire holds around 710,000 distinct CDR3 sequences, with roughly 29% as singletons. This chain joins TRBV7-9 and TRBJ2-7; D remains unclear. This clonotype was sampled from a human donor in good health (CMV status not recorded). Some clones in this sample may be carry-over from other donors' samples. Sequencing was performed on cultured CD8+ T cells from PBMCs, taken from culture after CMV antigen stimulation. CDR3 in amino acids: CASSLKGEQYF. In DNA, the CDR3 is TGTGCCAGCAGCTTAAAAGGGGAGCAGTACTTC. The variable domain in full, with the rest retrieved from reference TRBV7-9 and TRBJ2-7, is DTGVSQNPRHKITKRGQNVTFRCDPISEHNRLYWYRQTLGQGPEFLTYFQNEAQLEKSRLLSDRFSAERPKGSFSTLEIQRTEQGDSAMYLCASSLKGEQYFGPGTRLTVT.